A selection of T cell receptor beta chains follows, all from one sample in a study of T-cell memory formation after mild COVID-19. TCRdb re-called the 5' RACE reads through MiXCR, storing one row per CDR3 protein. The data hold roughly 170,000 distinct CDR3 sequences, with about 18% observed a single time. The sequenced sample consisted of PBMCs or a T cell subset sorted from them (not recorded which). Receptors originate from a man in his late teens or twenties who had mild COVID-19 (a few samples of this study predate the infection). Cell type and time point are not known. Each CDR3 is given with its conserved first and last residue. Each record gives: clone size, J gene, V gene, D gene, CDR3 DNA, CDR3 protein. The D gene is left open where the match is weak. Clone size appears in some rows only: once, few, many, or a class for an expanded clone.

clone size: .; J gene: TRBJ2-3; V gene: TRBV5-1; D gene: .; CDR3 DNA: TGCGCCAGCAGCTTGGCCATTACTAGCACAGATACGCAGTATTTT; CDR3 protein: CASSLAITSTDTQYF
clone size: .; J gene: TRBJ2-5; V gene: TRBV5-1; D gene: .; CDR3 DNA: TGCGCCAGCAGCTTGATTACAGACCAAGAGACCCAGTACTTC; CDR3 protein: CASSLITDQETQYF
clone size: .; J gene: TRBJ2-1; V gene: TRBV6-5; D gene: TRBD1; CDR3 DNA: TGTGCCAGCAGTTCGGGACAGAACAATGAGCAGTTCTTC; CDR3 protein: CASSSGQNNEQFF
clone size: .; J gene: TRBJ2-7; V gene: TRBV30; D gene: .; CDR3 DNA: TGTGCCTGGAGCGGACGATACGAGCAGTACTTC; CDR3 protein: CAWSGRYEQYF
clone size: .; J gene: TRBJ2-3; V gene: TRBV5-1; D gene: .; CDR3 DNA: TGCGCCAGCGGGCTAGAGGGTAATACGCAGTATTTT; CDR3 protein: CASGLEGNTQYF
clone size: few; J gene: TRBJ2-3; V gene: TRBV7-2; D gene: .; CDR3 DNA: TGTGCCAGCACAACAGGTCCTTCCACAGATACGCAGTATTTT; CDR3 protein: CASTTGPSTDTQYF
clone size: .; J gene: TRBJ2-5; V gene: TRBV12-3/TRBV12-4; D gene: TRBD1; CDR3 DNA: TGTGCCAGCAGTTTTTGGACAGGGCAAGAGACCCAGTACTTC; CDR3 protein: CASSFWTGQETQYF
clone size: .; J gene: TRBJ2-4; V gene: TRBV7-2; D gene: .; CDR3 DNA: TGTGCCAGCAGCTTATATCGGGGGCCCGGGGAGGGCGCTTACTTC; CDR3 protein: CASSLYRGPGEGAYF
clone size: few; J gene: TRBJ2-7; V gene: TRBV10-2; D gene: TRBD2; CDR3 DNA: TGCGCCAGCGGTAATAACTTAGCGGGGACCTACGAGCAGTACTTC; CDR3 protein: CASGNNLAGTYEQYF
clone size: few; J gene: TRBJ1-2; V gene: TRBV19; D gene: .; CDR3 DNA: TGTGCCAGCCGTCCTCAGGACTCTATCTATGGCTACACCTTC; CDR3 protein: CASRPQDSIYGYTF
clone size: .; J gene: TRBJ2-1; V gene: TRBV2; D gene: .; CDR3 DNA: TGTGCCAGCACCGAAGGACGGCTAGAGAGTGAGCAGTTCTTC; CDR3 protein: CASTEGRLESEQFF
clone size: many; J gene: TRBJ2-3; V gene: TRBV5-1; D gene: TRBD2; CDR3 DNA: TGCGCCAGCAGCCCCAGGACTAGCGCGCCAGATACGCAGTATTTT; CDR3 protein: CASSPRTSAPDTQYF
clone size: many; J gene: TRBJ1-5; V gene: TRBV6-5; D gene: TRBD1; CDR3 DNA: TGTGCCAGCAGTTCGCGATACAGGGGTAGCAATCAGCCCCAGCATTTT; CDR3 protein: CASSSRYRGSNQPQHF
clone size: .; J gene: TRBJ1-6; V gene: TRBV9; D gene: .; CDR3 DNA: TGTGCCAGCAGCGTCGCCAGCAATAATTCACCCCTCCACTTT; CDR3 protein: CASSVASNNSPLHF
clone size: .; J gene: TRBJ2-2; V gene: TRBV29-1; D gene: .; CDR3 DNA: TGCAGCGTTGGGAGACAGCCCATGAACACCGGGGAGCTGTTTTTT; CDR3 protein: CSVGRQPMNTGELFF
clone size: .; J gene: TRBJ2-1; V gene: TRBV5-1; D gene: .; CDR3 DNA: TGCGCCAGCAGCCAAACGAGCGCAGGGGGGTCCGATGAGCAGTTCTTC; CDR3 protein: CASSQTSAGGSDEQFF
clone size: .; J gene: TRBJ1-3; V gene: TRBV7-9; D gene: TRBD1; CDR3 DNA: TGTGCCAGCACAATGACAGGGGGCCGCAATGGAAACACCATATATTTT; CDR3 protein: CASTMTGGRNGNTIYF
clone size: many; J gene: TRBJ2-1; V gene: TRBV20-1; D gene: TRBD1; CDR3 DNA: TGCAGTGCTAGAGATTGGCAGGGGGCATACAATGAGCAGTTCTTC; CDR3 protein: CSARDWQGAYNEQFF
clone size: few; J gene: TRBJ2-1; V gene: TRBV20-1; D gene: .; CDR3 DNA: TGCAGTGCTGGAGGGGGGGCGGTCAGGAATGAGCAGTTCTTC; CDR3 protein: CSAGGGAVRNEQFF
clone size: .; J gene: TRBJ1-1; V gene: TRBV6-5; D gene: .; CDR3 DNA: TGTGCCAGCAGTTACTCGCCCCAGGACACTGAAGCTTTCTTT; CDR3 protein: CASSYSPQDTEAFF
clone size: .; J gene: TRBJ2-1; V gene: TRBV7-2; D gene: .; CDR3 DNA: TGTGCCAGCAGCCAGAACTCCTACAATGAGCAGTTCTTC; CDR3 protein: CASSQNSYNEQFF
clone size: few; J gene: TRBJ1-6; V gene: TRBV11-2; D gene: TRBD1; CDR3 DNA: TGTGCCAGCAGCTCCGACCCGGGGGGACAGGGAGGATCACCCCTCCACTTT; CDR3 protein: CASSSDPGGQGGSPLHF
clone size: .; J gene: TRBJ1-1; V gene: TRBV6-5; D gene: .; CDR3 DNA: TGTGCCAGCAGTCCCCCGGGACGTTGGAACACTGAAGCTTTCTTT; CDR3 protein: CASSPPGRWNTEAFF
clone size: few; J gene: TRBJ1-5; V gene: TRBV4-2; D gene: TRBD1; CDR3 DNA: TGTGCCAGCAGCCGGATTCCCGAGACAGGGAATCAGCCCCAGCATTTT; CDR3 protein: CASSRIPETGNQPQHF
clone size: .; J gene: TRBJ1-2; V gene: TRBV7-9; D gene: TRBD1; CDR3 DNA: TGTGCCAGCATCCGACAGGGGGGCTATGGCTACACCTTC; CDR3 protein: CASIRQGGYGYTF
clone size: few; J gene: TRBJ2-3; V gene: TRBV20-1; D gene: TRBD2; CDR3 DNA: TGCAGTGCTAGAGAGCCTAGCGGGGTCACAGATACGCAGTATTTT; CDR3 protein: CSAREPSGVTDTQYF
clone size: .; J gene: TRBJ2-2; V gene: TRBV7-9; D gene: .; CDR3 DNA: TGTGCCAGCAGCTTCAGGCGGAACACCGGGGAGCTGTTTTTT; CDR3 protein: CASSFRRNTGELFF
clone size: .; J gene: TRBJ2-7; V gene: TRBV12-5; D gene: .; CDR3 DNA: TGTGCTAGTGGTTTGGCCCTAACAGGGTCAACGTCCTACGAGCAGTACTTC; CDR3 protein: CASGLALTGSTSYEQYF
clone size: few; J gene: TRBJ2-4; V gene: TRBV4-3; D gene: .; CDR3 DNA: TGCGCCAGCAGCCAACTTAGCGGTGACAAAAACATTCAGTACTTC; CDR3 protein: CASSQLSGDKNIQYF
clone size: .; J gene: TRBJ2-3; V gene: TRBV6-5; D gene: .; CDR3 DNA: TGTGCCAGCAGTTCTAGGTCGGGCGGCCGGCTTGGACAAAAAGTACCGCAGTATTTT; CDR3 protein: CASSSRSGGRLGQKVPQYF
clone size: few; J gene: TRBJ1-2; V gene: TRBV11-1; D gene: .; CDR3 DNA: TGTGCCAGCAGTATCGGTCTCGGCTGGGGCTACACCTTC; CDR3 protein: CASSIGLGWGYTF
clone size: .; J gene: TRBJ2-1; V gene: TRBV7-8; D gene: TRBD2; CDR3 DNA: TGTGCCAGCAGTCGCGGGGGGGGTGAGCAGTTCTTC; CDR3 protein: CASSRGGGEQFF
clone size: .; J gene: TRBJ1-2; V gene: TRBV6-5; D gene: .; CDR3 DNA: TGTGCCAGCAGCTCCTCTGGGGTTGGCTACACCTTC; CDR3 protein: CASSSSGVGYTF
clone size: .; J gene: TRBJ1-4; V gene: TRBV5-6; D gene: .; CDR3 DNA: TGTGCCAGCAGCATGAGGGGAGGTGGAGTTGAAAAACTGTTTTTT; CDR3 protein: CASSMRGGGVEKLFF
clone size: few; J gene: TRBJ1-5; V gene: TRBV20-1; D gene: .; CDR3 DNA: TGCAGTGCTAGCCATAGCCCTAAGCAGCCCCAGCATTTT; CDR3 protein: CSASHSPKQPQHF
clone size: few; J gene: TRBJ2-1; V gene: TRBV18; D gene: TRBD1; CDR3 DNA: TGTGCCAGCTCACCAGGGACAGGGACCTACAATGAGCAGTTCTTC; CDR3 protein: CASSPGTGTYNEQFF
clone size: many; J gene: TRBJ2-4; V gene: TRBV29-1; D gene: .; CDR3 DNA: TGCAGCGTCACTGGGTCACTGGACAAAAACATTCAGTACTTC; CDR3 protein: CSVTGSLDKNIQYF
clone size: .; J gene: TRBJ2-3; V gene: TRBV20-1; D gene: TRBD2; CDR3 DNA: TGCAGCCAATCTAGCGGGGGTACAGATACGCAGTATTTT; CDR3 protein: CSQSSGGTDTQYF
clone size: .; J gene: TRBJ2-3; V gene: TRBV20-1; D gene: TRBD2; CDR3 DNA: TGCAGTGCTAGACCGGTGCTAGCGGGGAACACAGATACGCAGTATTTT; CDR3 protein: CSARPVLAGNTDTQYF
clone size: .; J gene: TRBJ1-1; V gene: TRBV4-1; D gene: .; CDR3 DNA: TGCGCCAGCAGCCTTACGGCCGTGAACACTGAAGCTTTCTTT; CDR3 protein: CASSLTAVNTEAFF
clone size: .; J gene: TRBJ1-6; V gene: TRBV6-1; D gene: .; CDR3 DNA: TGTGCCAGCAGTATCCGACAGGATAATTCACCCCTCCACTTT; CDR3 protein: CASSIRQDNSPLHF
clone size: few; J gene: TRBJ2-3; V gene: TRBV11-3; D gene: .; CDR3 DNA: TGTGCCAGCGCGCCGGAGGAGGAGAAGGCGCAGTATTTT; CDR3 protein: CASAPEEEKAQYF
clone size: .; J gene: TRBJ1-2; V gene: TRBV9; D gene: TRBD1; CDR3 DNA: TGTGCCAGCAGCGTCCAAGCAGGGGGCTATGGCTACACCTTC; CDR3 protein: CASSVQAGGYGYTF
clone size: few; J gene: TRBJ2-3; V gene: TRBV5-1; D gene: .; CDR3 DNA: TGCGCCAGCAGCCCTGGGGGTATTAGCACAGATACGCAGTATTTT; CDR3 protein: CASSPGGISTDTQYF
clone size: .; J gene: TRBJ1-1; V gene: TRBV12-3/TRBV12-4; D gene: .; CDR3 DNA: TGTGCCAGCAGTTTAAATAGACAGTCGAACACTGAAGCTTTCTTT; CDR3 protein: CASSLNRQSNTEAFF
clone size: few; J gene: TRBJ2-5; V gene: TRBV5-1; D gene: TRBD1; CDR3 DNA: TGCGCCAGCAGCTCAGGACAGGGGGCACAAGAGACCCAGTACTTC; CDR3 protein: CASSSGQGAQETQYF
clone size: few; J gene: TRBJ1-1; V gene: TRBV3-1; D gene: TRBD1; CDR3 DNA: TGTGCCAGCACAGGACAGGGGAACACTGAAGCTTTCTTT; CDR3 protein: CASTGQGNTEAFF
clone size: many; J gene: TRBJ1-5; V gene: TRBV4-2; D gene: .; CDR3 DNA: TGTGCCAGCAGCCTGGCTTTCCAGGGATCAGGTCAGCCCCAGCATTTT; CDR3 protein: CASSLAFQGSGQPQHF
clone size: few; J gene: TRBJ2-7; V gene: TRBV5-1; D gene: TRBD1; CDR3 DNA: TGCGCCAGCAGCTTGGTGGGGGACAGGACCTACGAGCAGTACTTC; CDR3 protein: CASSLVGDRTYEQYF
clone size: .; J gene: TRBJ1-6; V gene: TRBV7-1; D gene: TRBD1; CDR3 DNA: TGTGCCAGCAGCTCTGGACAGGGGAGAGGTTCACCCCTCCACTTT; CDR3 protein: CASSSGQGRGSPLHF